This entry describes one T cell receptor beta chain. Germline CDR1 MNHNS, CDR2 SASEGT. The length of the CDR3 is 15 residues. Unmatched junction bases numbered 15, after V lost 7 bases and J lost 8 bases. TCRdb passed the 5' RACE reads through MiXCR, listing each CDR3 protein once. The data show about 60,000 distinct CDR3 sequences, around 30% seen once. Sequencing was carried out using tumor-infiltrating naive CD4+ T cells sorted from the breast tumor. As to subset: naive CD4+ T cells, CD4+CD45RA+CD25-. The TCR sequence derives from a female donor with breast cancer. The chain links TRBV6-1 to TRBJ1-2; 8 bases are a match to TRBD1. This CDR3 is CASTGSWQGARGYTF. The CDR3 DNA follows: TGTGCCAGCACCGGGTCGTGGCAGGGGGCGCGCGGCTACACCTTC.